This T cell receptor beta chain was sequenced during a study of regulatory T cells in long-lasting Graves disease. The study, taken as a whole, reports: TCR diversity was lower in persistent than newly diagnosed Graves' disease. Segments TRBV28, TRBJ1-2 and TRBJ2-5 showed preferential usage in persistent disease. Accuracy may have been reduced by the small sample size. The researchers studied only peripheral blood, not thyroid tissue.

Construction of the TCR beta libraries employed iRepertoire HTBI primers in conjunction with Arm-PCR of CDR3 regions. TCRdb reprocessed the multiplex PCR reads via MiXCR and lists one record per CDR3 protein. The sample consists of roughly 700,000 distinct CDR3 sequences, approximately 31% of them appearing once. Germline CDR1 is SEHNR and CDR2 is FQNEAQ (reference sequence). The CDR3 is 13 residues long. V gave up 5 bases and J gave up 1 base, with 8 bases separating them. Points on this clonotype: The antigen is not known.

Time point specified: persistent/refractory GD, antithyroid drugs over 5 years with positive TRAb. From PBMCs, RNA was extracted and then used to make the TCR library. Sequenced material: peripheral blood mononuclear cells (PBMCs), taken when the disease was refractory, from a patient treated with antithyroid drugs. The TCR originated in a female donor with Graves disease. The chain is built from TRBV7-9 and TRBJ2-5, with TRBD1 as a possible D gene (5 bases). CDR3: CASSNRFQETQYF. In nucleotides, the CDR3 is TGTGCCAGCAGCAACAGGTTCCAAGAGACCCAGTACTTC.